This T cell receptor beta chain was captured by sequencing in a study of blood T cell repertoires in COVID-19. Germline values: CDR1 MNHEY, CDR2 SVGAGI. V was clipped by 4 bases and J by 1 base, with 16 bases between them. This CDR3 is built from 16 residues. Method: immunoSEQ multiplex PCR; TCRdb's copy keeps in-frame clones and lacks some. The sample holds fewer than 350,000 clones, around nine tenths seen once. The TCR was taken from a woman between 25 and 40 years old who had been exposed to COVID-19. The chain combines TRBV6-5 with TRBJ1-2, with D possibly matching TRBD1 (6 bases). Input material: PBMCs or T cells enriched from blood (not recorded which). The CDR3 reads CASSLSRDTYNYGYTF. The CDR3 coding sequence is TGTGCCAGCAGTTTAAGCCGGGACACCTATAACTATGGCTACACCTTC.